The clone carrying this T cell receptor (beta chain) appeared a single time. V was pared by 7 bases and J by 1 base, with 28 bases of the junction left unmatched. This CDR3 has 23 residues. CDR1 is SGHRS and CDR2 is YFSETQ in the germline V gene. Naive CD4+ cells were CD45RA-selected; the remaining cells were memory. The entry originates in a study of shared clonotypes between healthy human individuals. Samples underwent the assay at deep level. Produced via immunoSEQ multiplex PCR; TCRdb's table is partial and in-frame only. The repertoire holds 2,100,000 or so clones, with approximately 95% as singletons.

The V call is TRBV5-1, the J call TRBJ2-1; TRBD2 agrees at 11 bases. The sample comprised naive CD4+ T cells sorted from blood. Subset denoted: CD45RA+ positively selected. The source is a man aged 18 to 29 in good health. The CDR3 spells CASPFPSSHRRASGRISYNEQFF. CDR3 coding DNA: TGCGCCAGCCCTTTCCCCAGCAGCCATCGTCGGGCTAGCGGGAGGATATCCTACAATGAGCAGTTCTTC.